A single sample is the source of the 3 T cell receptor beta chains below, sequenced in a study of CD8+CD57+ T cells in acquired aplastic anemia. Genomic DNA acted as the template from which TCR beta VDJ combination and CDR3 sequence profiling were carried out. MiXCR was run by TCRdb on the reads, yielding one entry per CDR3 protein. The sample contains fewer than 200,000 distinct CDR3 sequences, 48% of which appear only once. All patients picked for sequencing had shown, by flow cytometry, an expansion of CD8+CD57+ cells. Sequenced input: sorted CD4+, CD8+, or CD8+CD57+ T cells (not recorded which) from PBMCs. These receptors all come from a human donor with aplastic anemia.

This clonotype was counted at least ten times. This sequence joins TRBV19 and TRBJ1-4; D is unclear. This CDR3 is 14 amino acids long. V shed 5 bases and J shed 0 bases, with 7 bases lying between them. Germline V lookup: CDR1 LNHDA, CDR2 SQIVND (reference sequence). The CDR3: CASSLVSTNEKLFF. Here the CDR3 DNA reads TGTGCCAGTAGTCTTGTCTCAACTAATGAAAAACTGTTTTTT.

The chain couples TRBV15 to TRBJ2-3; no reliable D call. Trimming shortened V by 1 base and J by 2 bases, and 10 bases separated the two germline ends. Germline V gives CDR1 LNHNV, CDR2 YYDKDF (reference sequence). The CDR3 totals 15 residues. The CDR3 DNA reads TGTGCCACCAGCAGAGCCCCATCTAACACAGATACGCAGTATTTT. Its translation is CATSRAPSNTDTQYF.

The chain is built from TRBV29-1 and TRBJ1-2; TRBD1 agrees at 7 bases. This CDR3 spans 15 amino acids. The V and J ends lost 2 bases and 5 bases, in that order; junction bases with no gene match: 11. Per germline, CDR1 SQVTM and CDR2 ANQGSEA. CDR3 residues: CSVELRTGAGYGYTF. CDR3 bases: TGCAGCGTTGAATTGCGAACAGGGGCTGGGTATGGCTACACCTTC. The variable domain in full, with the rest retrieved from reference TRBV29-1 and TRBJ1-2, is SAVISQKPSRDICQRGTSLTIQCQVDSQVTMMFWYRQQPGQSLTLIATANQGSEATYESGFVIDKFPISRPNLTFSTLTVSNMSPEDSSIYLCSVELRTGAGYGYTFGSGTRLTVV.